This T cell receptor beta chain was captured by sequencing in a study of T-cell memory formation after mild COVID-19. The wider study: TCR clusters showed largely donor specificity.

For this clonotype: Its antigen is not identified.

Study-level results: CD4+ contracting clones lay mainly in CM and EM, CD8+ ones in EMRA. Day 15 to 85 contracting clones showed balanced CD4/CD8; day 15 to 37 expanders favored CD4+. Certain responding clones were present in pre-infection memory, suggesting participation of cross-reactive memory.

CDR3 length equals 11 residues. In germline, CDR1 is DFQATT, CDR2 SNEGSKA (reference sequence). Using its own MiXCR run on the 5' RACE reads, TCRdb lists one record per CDR3 protein. The sample comprises roughly 410,000 distinct CDR3 sequences, 24% of which are singletons, and about 10% rests with the top ten. The rearrangement links TRBV20-1 to TRBJ1-2, with 10 bases identical to TRBD1. The sequencing input was PBMCs or a T cell subset sorted from them (not recorded which). The TCR was taken from an adult woman who had mild COVID-19 (a few samples of this study predate the infection). Cell type and time point are not known. The CDR3 loop is CSADRGHGYTF. CDR3 DNA: TGCAGCGCCGACAGGGGGCATGGCTACACCTTC.